The clone carrying this T cell receptor (beta chain) was recorded at least ten times. What it binds is not known. Time point meaning: patch test 2, 6 weeks after DPC sensitization. Treatment denoted: therapeutic diphenylcyclopropenone sensitization with weekly scalp DPC. This specimen belongs to a study of human T cells and chemical hapten exposure. The CDR3 runs to 16 residues. V was pared by 2 bases and J by 0 bases, with 12 bases between. The V gene's germline CDR1 is SGHNT and CDR2 YENEEA. Findings of the study overall: PT1 expanded TCR counts correlated positively with patch test score. TCRs above 1 in 1000 frequency did not change with DPC sensitization.

Unique molecular identifiers were attached to individual cDNA molecules within the library. TCRdb ran MiXCR on the RACE reads and lists one entry per CDR3 protein. The sample shows about 140,000 distinct CDR3 sequences, approximately 10% of them seen only once. V is TRBV11-3 and J is TRBJ2-3; weak D call: TRBD2 (6 bases). The receptor comes from a woman between 45 and 65 years old with alopecia areata. Some clones in this sample may be carry-over from other donors' samples. Sequenced material: whole blood, taken in connection with sensitization to the hapten diphenylcyclopropenone (DPC). CDR3: CASSLNSGTSTDTQYF. The CDR3 coding sequence is TGTGCCAGCAGCTTAAATAGCGGCACTAGCACAGATACGCAGTATTTT.